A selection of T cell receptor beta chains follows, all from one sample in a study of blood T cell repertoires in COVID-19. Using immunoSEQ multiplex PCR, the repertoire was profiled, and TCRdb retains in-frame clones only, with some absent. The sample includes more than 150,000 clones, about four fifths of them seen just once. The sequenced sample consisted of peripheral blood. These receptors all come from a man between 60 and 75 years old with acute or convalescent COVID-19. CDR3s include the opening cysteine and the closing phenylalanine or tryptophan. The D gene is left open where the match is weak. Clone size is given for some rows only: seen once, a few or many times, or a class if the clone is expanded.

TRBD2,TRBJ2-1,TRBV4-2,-,CASSRRLAGGDEQFF,TGTGCCAGCAGCCGGAGACTAGCGGGGGGTGATGAGCAGTTCTTC
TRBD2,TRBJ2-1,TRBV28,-,CASSLPTSGRALPYNEQFF,TGTGCCAGCAGTCTACCCACTAGCGGGAGGGCCCTACCCTACAATGAGCAGTTCTTC
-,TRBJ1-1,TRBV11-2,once,CSPSWAGNTEAFF,TGTTCCCCGTCTTGGGCCGGGAACACTGAAGCTTTCTTT
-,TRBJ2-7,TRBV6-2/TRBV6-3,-,CASSSRGAEDEQYF,TGTGCCAGCAGTTCTCGGGGGGCGGAGGATGAGCAGTACTTC
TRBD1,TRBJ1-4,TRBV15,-,CATSPPGQGTEKLFF,TGTGCCACCAGCCCCCCGGGACAGGGGACTGAAAAACTGTTTTTT
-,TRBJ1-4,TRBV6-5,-,CASRPRLLRNEKLFF,TGTGCCAGCAGGCCGAGGCTCCTACGGAATGAAAAACTGTTTTTT
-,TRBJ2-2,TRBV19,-,CASRSAGELFF,TGTGCCAGTAGGAGCGCCGGGGAGCTGTTTTTT
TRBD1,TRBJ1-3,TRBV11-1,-,CASSFEGANTIYF,TGTGCCAGCAGCTTTGAGGGGGCGAACACCATATATTTT
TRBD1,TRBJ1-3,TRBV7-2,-,CASSLLTGGLSGNTIYF,TGTGCCAGCAGCTTGCTGACAGGGGGTCTCTCTGGAAACACCATATATTTT
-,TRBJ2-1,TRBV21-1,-,CASSKVSGLAVRGSFF,TGTGCCAGCAGCAAAGTTTCCGGACTAGCGGTCCGGGGATCATTCTTC
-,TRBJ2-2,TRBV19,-,CATSLRNTGELFF,TGTGCCACATCACTTCGGAACACCGGGGAGCTGTTTTTT
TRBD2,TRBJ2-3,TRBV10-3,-,CAINPSGGRTDTQYF,TGTGCCATCAATCCTAGCGGGGGCCGCACAGATACGCAGTATTTT
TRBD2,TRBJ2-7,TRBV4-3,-,CASSQDPSGGAYEQYF,TGCGCCAGCAGCCAAGATCCTAGCGGGGGGGCCTACGAGCAGTACTTC
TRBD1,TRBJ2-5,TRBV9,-,CASSPRGEGQGQETQYF,TGTGCCAGCAGTCCCCGAGGGGAGGGACAGGGACAAGAGACCCAGTACTTC
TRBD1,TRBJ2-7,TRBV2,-,CASSITRDRSYEQYF,TGTGCCAGCAGCATTACCCGGGACAGATCCTACGAGCAGTACTTC
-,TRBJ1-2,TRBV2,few,CASRGLSYGYTF,TGTGCCAGCCGGGGACTTTCCTATGGCTACACCTTC
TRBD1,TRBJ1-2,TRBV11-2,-,CASSSYRDREGGYTF,TGTGCCAGCAGCTCCTACCGGGACAGGGAAGGAGGCTACACCTTC
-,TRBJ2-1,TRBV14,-,CASSQAQDEQFF,TGTGCCAGCAGCCAAGCCCAGGATGAGCAGTTCTTC
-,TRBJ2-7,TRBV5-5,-,CASSLRLSVYEQYF,TGTGCCAGCAGCCTGAGGTTGTCCGTCTACGAGCAGTACTTC
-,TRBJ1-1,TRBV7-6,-,CASSLQGYTEAFF,TGTGCCAGCAGCTTACAGGGTTACACTGAAGCTTTCTTT
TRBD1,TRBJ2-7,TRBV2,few,CASRSRDRVGEQYF,TGTGCCAGCAGATCGCGGGACAGGGTGGGCGAGCAGTACTTC
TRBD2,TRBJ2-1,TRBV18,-,CASSPALAGVGEQFF,TGTGCCAGCTCACCTGCCCTAGCGGGAGTAGGTGAGCAGTTCTTC
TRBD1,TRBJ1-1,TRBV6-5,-,CASRDRGLTRTEAFF,TGTGCCAGCAGAGACAGGGGTTTAACTAGGACTGAAGCTTTCTTT
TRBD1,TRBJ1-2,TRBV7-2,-,CASSLGGTGGKGYTF,TGTGCCAGCAGCTTAGGGGGGACAGGGGGCAAGGGCTACACCTTC
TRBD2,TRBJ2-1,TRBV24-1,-,CATSDFRLAGGSNEQFF,TGTGCCACCAGTGATTTCCGACTAGCGGGAGGTTCGAATGAGCAGTTCTTC
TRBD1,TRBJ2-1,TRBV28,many,CASTDRDNNEQFF,TGTGCCAGCACCGACAGGGACAACAATGAGCAGTTCTTC
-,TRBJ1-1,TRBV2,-,CASSLQELGTEAFF,TGTGCCAGCAGTTTACAGGAGCTGGGCACTGAAGCTTTCTTT
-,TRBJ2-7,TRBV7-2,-,CASSLVRSSYEQYF,TGTGCCAGCAGCTTAGTGCGGAGCTCCTACGAGCAGTACTTC
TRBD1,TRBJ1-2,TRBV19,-,CASSILNRGNTLGYTF,TGTGCCAGTAGTATCCTGAACAGGGGGAACACCCTCGGCTACACCTTC
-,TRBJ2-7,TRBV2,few,CASSEAVGGQYF,TGTGCCAGCAGTGAAGCCGTAGGAGGGCAGTACTTC
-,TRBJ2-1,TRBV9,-,CASSPGGSSYNEQFF,TGTGCCAGCAGCCCCGGCGGTAGCTCCTACAATGAGCAGTTCTTC
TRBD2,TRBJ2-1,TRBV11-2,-,CASRTLGGRTYNEQFF,TGTGCCAGCAGAACCCTGGGCGGGAGGACCTACAATGAGCAGTTCTTC
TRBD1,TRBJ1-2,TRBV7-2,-,CASSSGTGNYGYTF,TGTGCCAGCAGCTCCGGGACAGGGAACTATGGCTACACCTTC